One and the same sample provided the 10 T cell receptor beta chains below, sequenced in a study of T cells in Graves' hyperthyroidism and ophthalmopathy. The CDR3 regions of TCR beta were amplified from RNA transcripts. An initial round of RT-PCR targeting the TCR CDR3 relied on the HTBI primer set. TCRdb processed the multiplex PCR reads anew with MiXCR; each CDR3 protein has one entry. The table records hundreds of thousands of distinct CDR3 sequences, 14% of them present only once. The sequenced material came from blood. Receptor source: a woman younger than 30 with Graves' hyperthyroidism.

V usage is TRBV7-2 and J usage is TRBJ2-7, with D tentatively TRBD1 (6 bases). The CDR3 totals 16 residues. Per the germline V gene, CDR1 is SGHTA and CDR2 is FQGNSA. V gave up 4 bases and J gave up 4 bases, with 20 bases separating them. As DNA, the CDR3 is TGTGCCAGCAGCTCATCCCCGCAGGGGTCTTTATACGAGCAGTACTTC. Translation gives CASSSSPQGSLYEQYF.

The CDR3 bases are TGTGCCAGCTCACCGAAACAGGTTAGCACAGATACGCAGTATTTT. Its protein product is CASSPKQVSTDTQYF. The chain uses TRBV18 and TRBJ2-3; tentative D call: TRBD1 (5 bases). The CDR3 has 15 amino acids. Germline V gene lookup returns CDR1 KGHSH and CDR2 LQKENI. Trimming stripped 3 bases from V and 0 bases from J, with 10 bases between. Full variable domain (remainder filled in from reference TRBV18 and TRBJ2-3): NAGVMQNPRHLVRRRGQEARLRCSPMKGHSHVYWYRQLPEEGLKFMVYLQKENIIDESGMPKERFSAEFPKEGPSILRIQQVVRGDSAAYFCASSPKQVSTDTQYFGPGTRLTVL.

This rearrangement joins TRBV29-1 to TRBJ2-3, with 10 nucleotides matching TRBD2. This CDR3 is built from 13 residues. Germline V gives CDR1 SQVTM, CDR2 ANQGSEA. V shed 6 bases, J shed 3 bases, and the junction held 3 bases outside the gene matches. DNA for the CDR3: TGCAGCGTGGGACTAGCGTGGACAGATACGCAGTATTTT. Protein: CSVGLAWTDTQYF.

The CDR3 coding sequence is TGCGCCAGCAGTTTGAGGGCGACAGGGCTTAAAGCCAAAAACATTCAGTACTTC. It is translated as CASSLRATGLKAKNIQYF. This chain links TRBV5-1 with TRBJ2-4; 7 bases line up with TRBD1. The J segment lost 0 bases and the V segment lost 5 bases, leaving 14 bases of the junction unmatched. The length of the CDR3 is 18 residues. The germline V gene encodes CDR1 SGHRS and CDR2 YFSETQ.

This clonotype turned up a few times. The chain is built from TRBV2 and TRBJ2-1; 8 nucleotides line up with TRBD2. With 8 bases clipped from V and 3 bases from J, the junction kept 9 bases outside the gene matches. The CDR3 runs 15 residues. Germline V lookup: CDR1 SNHLY, CDR2 FYNNEI. The CDR3 nucleotides are TGTGCCAGCCGGGGGGGAAAAGAACACTACAATGAGCAGTTCTTC. This translates into CASRGGKEHYNEQFF. Together with reference TRBV2 and TRBJ2-1, the CDR3 gives the full variable domain: EPEVTQTPSHQVTQMGQEVILRCVPISNHLYFYWYRQILGQKVEFLVSFYNNEISEKSEIFDDQFSVERPDGSNFTLKIRSTKLEDSAMYFCASRGGKEHYNEQFFGPGTRLTVL.

Here the CDR3 DNA reads TGTGCCAGCTCACCATGGTCGCCGGGACGGTTAGGAGGGGCCAACGTCCTGACTTTC. Protein product: CASSPWSPGRLGGANVLTF. The chain has TRBV18 and TRBJ2-6, with D perhaps TRBD1 or TRBD2 (5 bases each). Germline assignment: CDR1 KGHSH and CDR2 LQKENI. The CDR3 contains 19 residues. V dropped 2 bases and J dropped 4 bases, with 21 bases sitting between them.

This clonotype was seen repeatedly, ten times or more. CDR3 amino acids: CASSPRLAGSYEQYF. CDR3 bases: TGTGCCAGCAGCCCTAGGCTAGCGGGGTCCTACGAGCAGTACTTC. This sequence joins TRBV7-6 and TRBJ2-7; 9 bases align to TRBD2. CDR1 is SGHVS and CDR2 is FNYEAQ in the germline V gene. This CDR3 has 15 amino acids. With 5 bases clipped from V and 1 base from J, the junction kept 6 bases outside the gene matches.

This clonotype was seen more than once but under ten times. The V and J genes are TRBV7-2 and TRBJ2-2; the match to TRBD2 covers 7 bases. The CDR3 runs 16 residues. Trimming cost V 5 bases and J 6 bases; bases outside gene matches: 12. CDR1 is SGHTA, CDR2 FQGNSA, per germline. In DNA form, the CDR3 reads TGTGCCAGCAGCCCGGGCGGGACTATGCGCGCCGGGGAGCTGTTTTTT. It yields the protein CASSPGGTMRAGELFF.

This clonotype is a singleton in its sample. This may be a read error, as it is one base from a much larger clone. CDR3 residues: CASSLALKGQFF. CDR3 sequence (DNA): TGTGCCAGCAGCTTAGCGCTAAAGGGGCAGTTCTTC. This chain links TRBV7-9 with TRBJ2-1; D not resolved. The V and J ends lost 0 bases and 12 bases respectively, with 9 bases between them. Germline V gives CDR1 SEHNR, CDR2 FQNEAQ (reference sequence). The CDR3 is 12 amino acids.

This clonotype was seen repeatedly, ten times or more. The chain couples TRBV20-1 to TRBJ2-7; 7 bases agree with TRBD1. Germline values: CDR1 DFQATT, CDR2 SNEGSKA (reference sequence). The CDR3 runs 14 residues. V trimming: 0 bases; J trimming: 2 bases; junction bases outside the gene matches: 4. CDR3 region: CSARDSGTAYEQYF. The CDR3 bases are TGCAGTGCTAGAGATTCCGGGACAGCCTACGAGCAGTACTTC.